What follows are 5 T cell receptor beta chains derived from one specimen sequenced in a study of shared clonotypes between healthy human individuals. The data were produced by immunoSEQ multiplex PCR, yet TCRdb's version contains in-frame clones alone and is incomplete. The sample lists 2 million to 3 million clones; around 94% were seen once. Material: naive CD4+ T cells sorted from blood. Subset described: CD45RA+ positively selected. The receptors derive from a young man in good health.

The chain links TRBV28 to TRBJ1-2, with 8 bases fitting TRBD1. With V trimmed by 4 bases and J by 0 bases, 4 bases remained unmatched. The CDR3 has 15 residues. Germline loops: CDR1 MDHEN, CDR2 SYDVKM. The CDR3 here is CASSSGQVPNYGYTF. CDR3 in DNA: TGTGCCAGCAGTTCGGGACAGGTTCCTAACTATGGCTACACCTTC.

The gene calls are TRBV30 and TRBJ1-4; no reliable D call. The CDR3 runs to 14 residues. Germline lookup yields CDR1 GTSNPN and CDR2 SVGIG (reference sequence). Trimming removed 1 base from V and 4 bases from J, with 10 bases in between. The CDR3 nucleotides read TGTGCCTGGAGTGGGACTTCCCATAATGAAAAACTGTTTTTT. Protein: CAWSGTSHNEKLFF. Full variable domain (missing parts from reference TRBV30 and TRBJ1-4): SQTIHQWPATLVQPVGSPLSLECTVEGTSNPNLYWYRQAAGRGLQLLFYSVGIGQISSEVPQNLSASRPQDRQFILSSKKLLLSDSGFYLCAWSGTSHNEKLFFGSGTQLSVL.

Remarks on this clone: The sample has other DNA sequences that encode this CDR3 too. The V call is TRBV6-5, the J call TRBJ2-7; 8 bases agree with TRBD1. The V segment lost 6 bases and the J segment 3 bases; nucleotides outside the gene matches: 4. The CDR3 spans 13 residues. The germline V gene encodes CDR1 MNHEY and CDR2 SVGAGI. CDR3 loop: CASSQTGGYEQYF. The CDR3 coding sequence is TGTGCCAGCAGCCAAACAGGGGGCTACGAGCAGTACTTC.

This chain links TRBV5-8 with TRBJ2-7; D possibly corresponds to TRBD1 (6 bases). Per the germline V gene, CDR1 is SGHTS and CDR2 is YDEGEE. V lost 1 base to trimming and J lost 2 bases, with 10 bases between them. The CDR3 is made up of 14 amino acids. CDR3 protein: CASSLFRGAYEQYF. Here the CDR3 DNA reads TGTGCCAGCAGCTTGTTCAGGGGCGCCTACGAGCAGTACTTC.

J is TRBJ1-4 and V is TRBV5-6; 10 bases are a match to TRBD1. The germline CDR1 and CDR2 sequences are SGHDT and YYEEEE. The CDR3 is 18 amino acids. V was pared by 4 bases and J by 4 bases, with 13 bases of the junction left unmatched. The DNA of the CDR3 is TGTGCCAGCAGCAATACCGGGACAGGGGATGGGTTTAATGAAAAACTGTTTTTT. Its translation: CASSNTGTGDGFNEKLFF. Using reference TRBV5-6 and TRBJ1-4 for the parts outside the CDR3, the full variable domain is DAGVTQSPTHLIKTRGQQVTLRCSPKSGHDTVSWYQQALGQGPQFIFQYYEEEERQRGNFPDRFSGHQFPNYSSELNVNALLLGDSALYLCASSNTGTGDGFNEKLFFGSGTQLSVL.